This T cell receptor beta chain was retrieved from a study of T-cell reconstitution after alpha-beta-depleted transplantation in children. This clonotype came up a few times. Its antigen is still unknown. Molecular barcoding with unique molecular identifiers was used for the TCRbeta library. TCRdb ran MiXCR on the PCR reads and lists one entry per CDR3 protein. This sample has approximately 270,000 distinct CDR3 sequences, with more than 20% found just once. V was trimmed by 6 bases and J by 7 bases, leaving 16 bases between them. Germline V gene lookup returns CDR1 ENHRY and CDR2 SYGVKD. This CDR3 has 14 amino acids. Study-wide results and caveats: Alpha-beta T cells about two months after transplant reportedly derived from several hundred expanded graft clones. One year after transplant, T-cell counts and diversity came mostly from newly produced T cells. There were some patients whose high TCRbeta diversity at day 60 came from surviving recipient T cells and thymic progenitors.

The chain carries TRBV10-3 and TRBJ2-1; D is possibly TRBD1 (6 bases). The source was PBMCs, mostly from graft donor cells, collected 360 days after TCRalphabeta/CD19-depleted stem cell transplant. The TCR originated in a female patient under 10 years old who had a stem cell transplant for congenital amegakaryocytic thrombocytopenia, so the T cells may come from the graft donor. Here the CDR3 reads CAISKNRDINEQFF. CDR3 DNA sequence: TGTGCCATCAGCAAAAACCGGGACATTAATGAGCAGTTCTTC.